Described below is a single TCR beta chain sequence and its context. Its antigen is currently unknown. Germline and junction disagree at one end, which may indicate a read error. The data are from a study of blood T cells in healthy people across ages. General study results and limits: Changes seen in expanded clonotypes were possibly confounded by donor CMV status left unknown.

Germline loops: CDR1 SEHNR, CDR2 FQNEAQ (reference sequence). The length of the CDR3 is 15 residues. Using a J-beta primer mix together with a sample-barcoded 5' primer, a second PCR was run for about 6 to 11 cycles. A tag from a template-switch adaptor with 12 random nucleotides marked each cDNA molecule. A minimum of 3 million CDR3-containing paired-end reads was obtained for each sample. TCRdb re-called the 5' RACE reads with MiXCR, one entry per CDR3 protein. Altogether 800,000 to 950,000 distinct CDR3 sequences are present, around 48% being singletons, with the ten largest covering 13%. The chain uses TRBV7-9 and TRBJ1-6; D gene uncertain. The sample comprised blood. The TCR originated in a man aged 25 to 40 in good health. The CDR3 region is CANSLARGRDSPLHF. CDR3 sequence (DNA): TGTGCCAACAGCTTAGCTCGGGGAAGGGATTCACCCCTCCACTTT.